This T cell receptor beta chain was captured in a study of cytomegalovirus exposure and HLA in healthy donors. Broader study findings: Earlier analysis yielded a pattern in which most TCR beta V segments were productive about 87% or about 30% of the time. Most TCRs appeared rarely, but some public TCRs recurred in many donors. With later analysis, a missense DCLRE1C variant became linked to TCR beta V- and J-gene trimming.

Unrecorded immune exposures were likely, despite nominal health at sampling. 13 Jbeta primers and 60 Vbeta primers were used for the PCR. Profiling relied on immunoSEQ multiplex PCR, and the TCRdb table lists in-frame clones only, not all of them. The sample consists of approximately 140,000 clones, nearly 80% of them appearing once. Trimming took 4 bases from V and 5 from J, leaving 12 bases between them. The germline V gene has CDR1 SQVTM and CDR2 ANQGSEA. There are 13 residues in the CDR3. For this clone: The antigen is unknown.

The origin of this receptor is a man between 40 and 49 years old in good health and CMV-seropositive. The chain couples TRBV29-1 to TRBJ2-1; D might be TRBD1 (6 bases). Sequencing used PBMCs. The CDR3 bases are TGCAGCGTTGGAACAGGGCAACACAATGAGCAGTTCTTC. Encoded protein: CSVGTGQHNEQFF.